This paragraph covers one T cell receptor beta chain sequence. This sample stems from a study of blood T cell repertoires in COVID-19. In germline, CDR1 is LNHDA, CDR2 SQIVND (reference sequence). The CDR3 contains 12 residues. Trimming left V 11 bases short and J 4 bases short, with 11 bases between. The data were produced by immunoSEQ multiplex PCR, yet TCRdb's version contains in-frame clones alone and is incomplete. The sample lists some 100,000 clones, 80% to 90% occurring once. This TCR was sampled from a man in his forties or fifties with COVID-19, enrolled during active disease. The sequenced material came from peripheral blood. The chain couples TRBV19 to TRBJ2-2; maybe TRBD2 (6 bases). CDR3 nucleotides: TGTGCCGGGAGGCGGGGCACCGGGGAGCTGTTTTTT. The encoded protein is CAGRRGTGELFF. Using reference TRBV19 and TRBJ2-2 for the parts outside the CDR3, the full variable domain is DGGITQSPKYLFRKEGQNVTLSCEQNLNHDAMYWYRQDPGQGLRLIYYSQIVNDFQKGDIAEGYSVSREKKESFPLTVTSAQKNPTAFYLCAGRRGTGELFFGEGSRLTVL.